Listed here are 10 T cell receptor beta chains from one sample, sequenced in a study of T cell repertoires in cytomegalovirus infection. A single record per CDR3 protein comes from TCRdb applying MiXCR to the reads. The profile covers hundreds of thousands of distinct CDR3 sequences, with approximately 10% appearing a single time and about 10% taken by the ten largest. Sequenced material: PBMCs. The receptors here all came from a human donor in good health (CMV status not recorded). Some clones in this sample may be carry-over from other donors' samples.

The chain couples TRBV20-1 to TRBJ1-4, with unresolved D. CDR1 DFQATT and CDR2 SNEGSKA come from the germline V gene (reference sequence). Trimming took 1 base from V and 8 from J, leaving 5 bases between them. The CDR3 runs to 11 residues. The DNA of the CDR3 is TGCAGTGCTAGAGTGGTGGAAAAACTGTTTTTT. Its translation is CSARVVEKLFF.

This clonotype came up many times. This CDR3 is CASSPQGWNEQFF. The CDR3 DNA is TGTGCCAGCAGTCCACAGGGATGGAATGAGCAGTTCTTC. The V and J genes are TRBV7-8 and TRBJ2-1; D may be TRBD1 (6 bases). With 6 bases removed from V and 7 bases from J, the gap between germline ends came to 13 bases. This CDR3 has 13 residues. The germline CDR1 and CDR2 sequences are SGHVS and FQNEAQ.

This clonotype has a count of ten or more. J is TRBJ1-2 and V is TRBV12-3 or TRBV12-4, with D hard to call. V was shortened by 6 bases and J by 0 bases, with 11 bases between the two germline ends. This CDR3 has 14 amino acids. CDR3 amino acids: CASRYSSSNYGYTF. CDR3 nucleotide sequence: TGTGCCAGCAGATACAGTTCTTCTAACTATGGCTACACCTTC.

The chain uses TRBV10-3 and TRBJ2-1, with 10 bases identical to TRBD2. The length of the CDR3 is 15 residues. V shed 2 bases and J 8 bases; nucleotides not matched to a gene: 6. Germline CDR1 ENHRY, CDR2 SYGVKD. In DNA, the CDR3 is TGTGCCATCAGTGAGAGGGCTAGCGGGAGCTATGAGCAGTTCTTC. Translated: CAISERASGSYEQFF.

This clonotype was seen many times. The chain combines TRBV7-2 with TRBJ2-7; 8 bases line up with TRBD1. The V gene's germline CDR1 is SGHTA and CDR2 FQGNSA. There are 15 residues in the CDR3. V was clipped by 5 bases and J by 0 bases; unmatched bases: 6. CDR3 loop: CASSIDRGASYEQYF. The DNA for the CDR3 is TGTGCCAGCAGCATCGACAGGGGTGCCTCCTACGAGCAGTACTTC.

This clonotype was recorded at least ten times. J is TRBJ1-1 and V is TRBV7-8, with no clear D. The V gene lost 5 bases and the J gene lost 8 bases, with 21 bases spanning the gap. CDR1 and CDR2 from the germline V gene are SGHVS and FQNEAQ. The CDR3 is 15 amino acids. CDR3 sequence reads: CASSPRHVGEVEAFF. CDR3 DNA sequence: TGTGCCAGCAGCCCCCGGCACGTAGGAGAGGTGGAAGCTTTCTTT. Filled out from reference TRBV7-8 and TRBJ1-1, the complete variable domain reads GAGVSQSPRYKVAKRGQDVALRCDPISGHVSLFWYQQALGQGPEFLTYFQNEAQLDKSGLPSDRFFAERPEGSVSTLKIQRTQQEDSAVYLCASSPRHVGEVEAFFGQGTRLTVV.

This clonotype showed up just a few times. V is TRBV5-1 and J is TRBJ2-7, with 7 bases that match TRBD1. The CDR3 has 13 amino acids. Losses at the gene ends were 0 bases for V and 4 bases for J; bases not matched to a gene: 1. CDR1 and CDR2 from the germline V gene are SGHRS and YFSETQ. The CDR3 nucleotides read TGCGCCAGCAGCTTGGAGACAGGGTACGAGCAGTACTTC. It codes for CASSLETGYEQYF.

CDR3 bases: TGTGCCAGCAGTTACTCAGCGGGGCGGGCGGGAGTTCAAGACAATGAGCAGTTCTTC. Protein: CASSYSAGRAGVQDNEQFF. The chain is built from TRBV6-5 and TRBJ2-1; 7 positions match TRBD2. V lost 0 bases and J lost 5; bases outside the gene matches: 16. In germline, CDR1 is MNHEY, CDR2 SVGAGI. The CDR3 contains 19 residues.

This clonotype was counted ten times or more. The genes are TRBV6-5 and TRBJ2-4, with a tentative D call TRBD1 (5 bases). Trimming stripped 0 bases from V and 5 bases from J, with 11 bases between. There are 15 residues in the CDR3. The germline V gene has CDR1 MNHEY and CDR2 SVGAGI. This chain's CDR3 is CASSYSNTGQNIQYF. CDR3 DNA: TGTGCCAGCAGTTACTCGAACACAGGTCAAAACATTCAGTACTTC.

This clonotype has at least ten counts. The gene calls are TRBV7-2 and TRBJ2-1; 12 bases align to TRBD2. From germline, CDR1 is SGHTA and CDR2 FQGNSA. CDR3 length: 15 amino acids. V gave up 5 bases and J gave up 9 bases; unmatched junction bases: 8. The CDR3 spells CASSPSGGGTGEQFF. In DNA, the CDR3 is TGTGCCAGCAGCCCTAGCGGGGGGGGGACGGGTGAGCAGTTCTTC. The full variable domain, with the rest looked up from reference TRBV7-2 and TRBJ2-1, is GAGVSQSPSNKVTEKGKDVELRCDPISGHTALYWYRQSLGQGLEFLIYFQGNSAPDKSGLPSDRFSAERTGGSVSTLTIQRTQQEDSAVYLCASSPSGGGTGEQFFGPGTRLTVL.